The clone carrying this TCR beta chain was seen repeatedly, ten times or more. Each CDR3 protein gets one entry after TCRdb re-called the PCR reads with MiXCR. The sample contains hundreds of thousands of distinct CDR3 sequences, about 20% of which appear only once. Germline CDR1 reads MDHEN; CDR2 reads SYDVKM. The CDR3 consists of 16 residues. The germline V and J ends were trimmed by 3 bases and 2 bases, with 15 bases remaining between them. This record comes from a study of molecular identifiers for immune sequencing clone quantification. The J gene is TRBJ2-3, the V gene TRBV28, with D maybe TRBD2 (6 bases). The TCR originated in a human donor in good health. Some libraries in this study had Jurkat cell RNA spiked in. Sample: naive CD8+ T cells from blood, with Jurkat cell RNA spiked in. The sample's subset: FACS-sorted CD8+CD4-CCR7+CD45RA+ naive T cells. The CDR3 is CASSFMEGPPTDTQYF. DNA for the CDR3: TGTGCCAGCAGTTTTATGGAGGGCCCCCCCACAGATACGCAGTATTTT.